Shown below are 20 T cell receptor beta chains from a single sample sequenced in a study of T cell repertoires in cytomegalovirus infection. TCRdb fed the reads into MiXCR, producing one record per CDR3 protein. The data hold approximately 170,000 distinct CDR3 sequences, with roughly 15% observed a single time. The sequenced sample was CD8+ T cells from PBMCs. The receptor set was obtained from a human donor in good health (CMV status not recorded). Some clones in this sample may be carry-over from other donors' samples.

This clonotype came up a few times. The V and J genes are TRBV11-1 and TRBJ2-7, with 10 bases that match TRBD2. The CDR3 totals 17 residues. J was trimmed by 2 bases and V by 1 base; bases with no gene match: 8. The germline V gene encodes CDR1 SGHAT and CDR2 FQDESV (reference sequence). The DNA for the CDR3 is TGTGCCAGCAGCTTAGAAGACGGGACTAGCGTACCCTACGAGCAGTACTTC. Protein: CASSLEDGTSVPYEQYF.

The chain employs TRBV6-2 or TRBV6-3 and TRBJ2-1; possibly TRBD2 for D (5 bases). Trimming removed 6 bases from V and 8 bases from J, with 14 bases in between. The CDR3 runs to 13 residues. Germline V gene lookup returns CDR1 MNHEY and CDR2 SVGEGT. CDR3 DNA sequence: TGTGCCAGCAGCTACCGGGAAGTGGATGAGCAGTTCTTC. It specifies CASSYREVDEQFF.

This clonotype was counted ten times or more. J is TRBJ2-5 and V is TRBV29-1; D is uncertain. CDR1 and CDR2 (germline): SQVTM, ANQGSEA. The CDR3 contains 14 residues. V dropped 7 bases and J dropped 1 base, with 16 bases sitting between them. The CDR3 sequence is CSAGFTYRQETQYF. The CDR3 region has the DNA TGCAGCGCTGGGTTCACCTATCGCCAAGAGACCCAGTACTTC.

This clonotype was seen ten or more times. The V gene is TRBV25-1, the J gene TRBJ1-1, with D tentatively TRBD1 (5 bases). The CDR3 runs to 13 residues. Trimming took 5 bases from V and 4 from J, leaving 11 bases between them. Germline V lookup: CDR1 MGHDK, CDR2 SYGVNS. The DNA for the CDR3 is TGTGCCAGCAGTTATGGGGGAGGCACTGAAGCTTTCTTT. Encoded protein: CASSYGGGTEAFF.

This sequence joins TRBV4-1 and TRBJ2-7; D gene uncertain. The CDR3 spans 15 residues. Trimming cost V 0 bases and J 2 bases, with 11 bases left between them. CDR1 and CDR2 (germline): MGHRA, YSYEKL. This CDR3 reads CASSQEVSGTYEQYF. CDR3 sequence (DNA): TGCGCCAGCAGCCAAGAGGTGAGTGGAACCTACGAGCAGTACTTC.

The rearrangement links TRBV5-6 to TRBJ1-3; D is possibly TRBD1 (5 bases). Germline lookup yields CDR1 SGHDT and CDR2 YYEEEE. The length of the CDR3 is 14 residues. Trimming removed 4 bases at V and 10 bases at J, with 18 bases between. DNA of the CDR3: TGTGCCAGCAGCGTCTTAGGGACGTCGAGGACCATATATTTT. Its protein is CASSVLGTSRTIYF.

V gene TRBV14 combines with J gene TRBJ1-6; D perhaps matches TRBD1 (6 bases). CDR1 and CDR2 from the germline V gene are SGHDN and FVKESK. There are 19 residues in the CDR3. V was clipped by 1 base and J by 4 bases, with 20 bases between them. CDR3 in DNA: TGTGCCAGCAGCCAAGGCGGGGACACCTTGGGACGGTATAATTCACCCCTCCACTTT. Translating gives CASSQGGDTLGRYNSPLHF.

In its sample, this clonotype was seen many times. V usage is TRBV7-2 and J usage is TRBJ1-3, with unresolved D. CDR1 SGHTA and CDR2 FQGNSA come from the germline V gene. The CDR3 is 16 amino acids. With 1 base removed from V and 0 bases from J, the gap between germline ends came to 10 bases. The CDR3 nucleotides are TGTGCCAGCAGCTTAGGGGTGGACCTCTCTGGAAACACCATATATTTT. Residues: CASSLGVDLSGNTIYF.

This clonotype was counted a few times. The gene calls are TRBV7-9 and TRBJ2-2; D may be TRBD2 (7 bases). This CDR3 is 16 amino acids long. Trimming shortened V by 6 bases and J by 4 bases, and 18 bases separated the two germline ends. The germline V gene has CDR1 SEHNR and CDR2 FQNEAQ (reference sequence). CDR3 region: CASSNPGGESTGELFF. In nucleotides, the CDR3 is TGTGCCAGCAGTAACCCGGGGGGCGAATCCACCGGGGAGCTGTTTTTT.

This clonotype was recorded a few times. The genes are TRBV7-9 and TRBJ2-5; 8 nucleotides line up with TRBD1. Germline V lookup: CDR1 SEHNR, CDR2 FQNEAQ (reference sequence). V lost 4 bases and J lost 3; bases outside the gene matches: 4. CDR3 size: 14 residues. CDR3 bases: TGTGCCAGCAGCTCAGGGACAGGAGAAGAGACCCAGTACTTC. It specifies CASSSGTGEETQYF.

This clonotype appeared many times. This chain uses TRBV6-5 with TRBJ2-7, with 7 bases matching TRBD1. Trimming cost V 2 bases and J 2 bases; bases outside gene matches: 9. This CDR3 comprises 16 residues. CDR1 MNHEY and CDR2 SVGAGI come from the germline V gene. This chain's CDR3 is CASSYHWTGRTYEQYF. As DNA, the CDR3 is TGTGCCAGCAGTTACCACTGGACAGGACGCACCTACGAGCAGTACTTC.

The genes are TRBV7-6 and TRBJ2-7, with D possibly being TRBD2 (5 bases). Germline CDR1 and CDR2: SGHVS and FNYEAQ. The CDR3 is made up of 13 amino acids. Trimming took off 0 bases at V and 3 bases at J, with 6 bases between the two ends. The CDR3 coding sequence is TGTGCCAGCAGCTTAGCGGGAGACTACGAGCAGTACTTC. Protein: CASSLAGDYEQYF.

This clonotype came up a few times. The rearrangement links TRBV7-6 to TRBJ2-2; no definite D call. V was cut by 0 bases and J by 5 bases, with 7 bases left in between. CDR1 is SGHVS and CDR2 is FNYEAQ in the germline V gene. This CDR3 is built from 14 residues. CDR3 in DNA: TGTGCCAGCAGCTTAGCTCCCCAGACCGGGGAGCTGTTTTTT. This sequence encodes CASSLAPQTGELFF.

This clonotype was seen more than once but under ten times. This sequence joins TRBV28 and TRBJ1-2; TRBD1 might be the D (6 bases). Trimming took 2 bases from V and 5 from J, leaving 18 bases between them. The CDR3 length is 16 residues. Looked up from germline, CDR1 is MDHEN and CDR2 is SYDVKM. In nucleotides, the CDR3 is TGTGCCAGCAGTTTAGACACGAGGGGGTCTCGATATGGCTACACCTTC. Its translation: CASSLDTRGSRYGYTF.

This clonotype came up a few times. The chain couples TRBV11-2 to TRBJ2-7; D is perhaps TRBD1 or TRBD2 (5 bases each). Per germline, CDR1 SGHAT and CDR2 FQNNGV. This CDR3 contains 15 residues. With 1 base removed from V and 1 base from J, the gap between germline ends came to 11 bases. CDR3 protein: CASSLGTGPSYEQYF. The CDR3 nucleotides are TGTGCCAGCAGCTTAGGGACGGGACCTTCCTACGAGCAGTACTTC.

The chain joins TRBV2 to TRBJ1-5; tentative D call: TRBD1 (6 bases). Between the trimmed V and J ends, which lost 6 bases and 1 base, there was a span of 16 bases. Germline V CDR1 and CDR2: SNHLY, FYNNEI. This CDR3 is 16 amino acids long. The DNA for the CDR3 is TGTGCCAGCAGCCACATTACCACAGGGAGCAATCAGCCCCAGCATTTT. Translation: CASSHITTGSNQPQHF.

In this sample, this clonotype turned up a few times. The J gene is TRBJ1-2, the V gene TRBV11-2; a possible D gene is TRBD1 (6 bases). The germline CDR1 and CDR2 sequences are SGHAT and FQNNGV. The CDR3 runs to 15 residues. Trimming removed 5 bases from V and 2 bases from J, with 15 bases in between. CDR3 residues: CASSPSGTQNYGYTF. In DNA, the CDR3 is TGTGCCAGCAGCCCCTCCGGGACACAGAACTATGGCTACACCTTC.

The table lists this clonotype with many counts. The CDR3 reads CASTPSQGPDYGYTF. CDR3 DNA sequence: TGTGCCAGCACCCCATCCCAGGGACCTGACTATGGCTACACCTTC. This rearrangement joins TRBV6-1 to TRBJ1-2; tentatively, D is TRBD1 (5 bases). There are 15 residues in the CDR3. Germline lookup yields CDR1 MNHNS and CDR2 SASEGT. V was clipped by 7 bases and J by 3 bases, with 18 bases between them.

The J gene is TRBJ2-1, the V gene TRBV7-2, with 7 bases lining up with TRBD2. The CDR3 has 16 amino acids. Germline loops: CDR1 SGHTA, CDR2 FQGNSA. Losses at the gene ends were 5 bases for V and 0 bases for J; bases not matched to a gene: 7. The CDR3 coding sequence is TGTGCCAGCAGCGGTACTAGCGTGAACTCCTACAATGAGCAGTTCTTC. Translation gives CASSGTSVNSYNEQFF.

CDR3 region: CASSPKTGLADAETQYF. The CDR3 nucleotides read TGTGCCAGCAGCCCAAAGACGGGACTAGCGGACGCGGAGACCCAGTACTTC. The genes are TRBV25-1 and TRBJ2-5, with TRBD2 identical over 11 bases. Germline lookup yields CDR1 MGHDK and CDR2 SYGVNS. The CDR3 extends over 17 amino acids. Trimming took 6 bases from V and 5 from J; bases not matched to a gene: 14. Together with reference TRBV25-1 and TRBJ2-5, the CDR3 gives the full variable domain: EADIYQTPRYLVIGTGKKITLECSQTMGHDKMYWYQQDPGMELHLIHYSYGVNSTEKGDLSSESTVSRIRTEHFPLTLESARPSHTSQYLCASSPKTGLADAETQYFGPGTRLLVL.